This TCR beta chain was sequenced for a study of cytomegalovirus exposure and HLA in healthy donors. Study in general: When fewer than 500 donors were genotyped, roughly 80% of them were found to fall in the Caucasian-associated ancestry cluster.

Germline V gene lookup returns CDR1 SGHTA and CDR2 FQGTGA. V gave up 3 bases and J gave up 2 bases, with 9 bases separating them. The CDR3 has 14 residues. Broader study findings: A later analysis found that most CMV-associated TCR beta chains appeared HLA-restricted.

PCR amplification relied on 60 Vbeta primers (plus 13 Jbeta primers). TCRdb keeps only in-frame clones here, not all; method: immunoSEQ multiplex PCR. The sample data list approximately 110,000 clones. Turning to this clone: Its antigen is undetermined.

The rearrangement links TRBV7-3 to TRBJ2-3; the D gene is possibly TRBD1 (5 bases). Specimen: PBMCs. This TCR was recovered from a middle-aged man in good health and CMV-seronegative. The CDR3, as DNA: TGTGCCAGCAGCTTTGACAGATACACAGATACGCAGTATTTT. This gives the protein CASSFDRYTDTQYF.